Only one count was recorded for the clone carrying this T cell receptor beta chain. The second PCR ran roughly 6 to 11 cycles with a sample-barcoded 5' primer and J-beta primers. TCRdb reprocessed the 5' RACE reads with MiXCR, giving one entry per CDR3 protein. This sample yields 650,000 to 1,000,000 distinct CDR3 sequences, of which around 34% are seen a single time; over 10% belongs to the top ten. This record comes from a study of blood T cells in healthy people across ages. Germline trimming cut 1 base from V and 5 bases from J; bases unmatched to any gene: 9. The CDR3 totals 15 residues. Germline V gene sequence: CDR1 DFQATT, CDR2 SNEGSKA (reference sequence).

Sequenced sample: blood. This clonotype was sampled from a young man in good health. J is TRBJ1-1 and V is TRBV20-1; TRBD1 agrees at 8 bases. The chain's CDR3 is CSARVVSGTGTEAFF. The CDR3 coding sequence is TGCAGTGCTAGAGTCGTGTCAGGGACAGGAACTGAAGCTTTCTTT.